This entry describes one TCR beta chain. Germline V gives CDR1 SGHVS, CDR2 FNYEAQ. CDR3 length: 16 amino acids. With 4 bases clipped from V and 1 base from J, the junction kept 3 bases outside the gene matches. The data are from a study of control samples from healthy donors and cancer patients. Profiled with immunoSEQ multiplex PCR; TCRdb holds only in-frame clones, not every one. Counted here are 100,000 to 150,000 clones, roughly 90% occurring once; the ten biggest clones make up roughly 2.7%. The V and J genes are TRBV7-6 and TRBJ2-2, with 10 bases that match TRBD2. The sequenced material came from blood. The clonotype comes from a man in his forties in good health. CDR3: CASSSGLAVNTGELFF. In DNA form, the CDR3 reads TGTGCCAGCAGCTCCGGACTAGCGGTGAACACCGGGGAGCTGTTTTTT.